This T cell receptor beta chain was captured by sequencing in a study of CD4 T cells in relation to SARS-CoV-2 and coronaviruses. Naive and memory CD4+ T cell DNA was deep-sequenced without culture. Some clones are missing from TCRdb's copy, which holds only in-frame ones; the method was immunoSEQ multiplex PCR. The repertoire holds around 65,000 clones, with about 90% as singletons. Looked up from germline, CDR1 is SGHTA and CDR2 is FQGNSA. V shed 0 bases and J shed 4 bases, with 7 bases lying between them. The CDR3 is made up of 14 amino acids. With respect to this clone: The antigen is unknown.

Unexposed donor CD4+ T cells date from about 2011-2018, before the COVID-19 pandemic. Naive and memory CD4+ T cells were separated from cryopreserved PBMCs. Overall study findings and caveats: In roughly 60% of donors, memory CD4+ clonotypes crossrecognized SARS-CoV-2 and at least one common cold coronavirus spike. Pre-pandemic and post-infection samples never came from the same donor.

Sequencing used memory CD4+ T cells from PBMCs. The V gene is TRBV7-2, the J gene TRBJ1-3; tentative D call: TRBD1 (5 bases). The TCR sequence derives from a human donor in good health. CDR3 in DNA: TGTGCCAGCAGCTTAGCCGGGGCGGGAAACACCATATATTTT. Protein sequence: CASSLAGAGNTIYF. Together with reference TRBV7-2 and TRBJ1-3, the CDR3 gives the full variable domain: GAGVSQSPSNKVTEKGKDVELRCDPISGHTALYWYRQSLGQGLEFLIYFQGNSAPDKSGLPSDRFSAERTGGSVSTLTIQRTQQEDSAVYLCASSLAGAGNTIYFGEGSWLTVV.